One sample yielded the 23 T cell receptor beta chains listed below, sequenced in a study of shared T cell receptors in the human thymus. Profiling relied on immunoSEQ multiplex PCR, and the TCRdb table lists in-frame clones only, not all of them. The repertoire has 600,000 to 900,000 clones, 70% to 90% of them found once; the top ten carry about 0.0098%. The data were also submitted as part of a second study, on human thymus T cells.

Material: thymocytes. The receptors come from a girl under three years old with a congenital heart defect.

The rearrangement links TRBV7-9 to TRBJ1-4, with D tentatively TRBD1 (5 bases). V was cut by 5 bases and J by 8 bases, with 21 bases left in between. CDR3 size: 16 residues. The germline V gene encodes CDR1 SEHNR and CDR2 FQNEAQ (reference sequence). The DNA for the CDR3 is TGTGCCAGCAGCCCCCAATTACAGGTTGGACAAGAAAAACTGTTTTTT. Amino acids: CASSPQLQVGQEKLFF.

The chain employs TRBV9 and TRBJ1-3; no clear D. The V gene lost 0 bases and the J gene lost 0 bases, with 13 bases spanning the gap. The CDR3 contains 17 residues. CDR1 SGDLS and CDR2 YYNGEE come from the germline V gene. The CDR3 here is CASSVDTFVNSGNTIYF. The CDR3 DNA sequence: TGTGCCAGCAGCGTAGATACTTTCGTAAACTCTGGAAACACCATATATTTT.

The chain employs TRBV18 and TRBJ2-7; D might be TRBD1 (6 bases). The germline CDR1 and CDR2 sequences are KGHSH and LQKENI. Trimming removed 4 bases from V and 1 base from J, with 8 bases in between. There are 13 residues in the CDR3. CDR3 amino acids: CASSLGQSYEQYF. The CDR3 region has the DNA TGTGCCAGCTCACTAGGACAGTCCTACGAGCAGTACTTC.

This clone showed up just once. The J gene is TRBJ1-3, the V gene TRBV5-5; D is unclear. The V and J ends lost 0 bases and 2 bases respectively, with 6 bases between them. This CDR3 has 14 amino acids. From germline, CDR1 is SGHKS and CDR2 YYEKEE (reference sequence). The CDR3 coding sequence is TGTGCCAGCAGCTTGGGGGAGGCTGGAAACACCATATATTTT. This sequence encodes CASSLGEAGNTIYF.

The chain couples TRBV6-5 to TRBJ2-3; TRBD2 agrees at 8 bases. V was pared by 4 bases and J by 7 bases, with 13 bases of the junction left unmatched. Germline V lookup: CDR1 MNHEY, CDR2 SVGAGI. The CDR3 has 16 amino acids. The CDR3 DNA reads as TGTGCCAGCAGTTGCCGAACGGGGGGGGAGACGAATACGCAGTATTTT. Protein product: CASSCRTGGETNTQYF.

The chain recombines TRBV5-4 with TRBJ2-3, with 8 positions matching TRBD2. J gave up 2 bases and V 5 bases, and 13 bases lay outside the gene matches. The CDR3 runs 17 residues. CDR1 is SGHNT, CDR2 YYREEE, per germline (reference sequence). CDR3 amino acids: CASRSERGPYYTDTQYF. DNA of the CDR3: TGTGCCAGCAGGTCGGAGCGGGGGCCCTACTACACAGATACGCAGTATTTT.

This rearrangement joins TRBV5-4 to TRBJ2-5, with TRBD2 matching 11 bases. V trimming: 3 bases; J trimming: 3 bases; junction bases outside the gene matches: 7. Germline loops: CDR1 SGHNT, CDR2 YYREEE (reference sequence). The CDR3 covers 16 residues. The CDR3 sequence is CASSSPGLAVKETQYF. Written as DNA, the CDR3 is TGTGCCAGCAGCTCTCCGGGACTAGCGGTTAAAGAGACCCAGTACTTC.

The chain uses TRBV4-1 and TRBJ1-5; D uncertain. Deletions cut 0 bases from V and 6 bases from J, with 6 bases between. Germline lookup yields CDR1 MGHRA and CDR2 YSYEKL. CDR3 length: 13 residues. This CDR3 is CASSQEEGQPQHF. CDR3 bases: TGCGCCAGCAGCCAAGAAGAGGGTCAGCCCCAGCATTTT.

The V gene is TRBV28, the J gene TRBJ2-7; D possibly corresponds to TRBD1 (5 bases). CDR1 and CDR2 from the germline V gene are MDHEN and SYDVKM. This CDR3 has 18 residues. V dropped 4 bases and J dropped 3 bases, with 25 bases sitting between them. This CDR3 reads CASSSELSTFGRDYEQYF. For the CDR3, the DNA is TGTGCCAGCAGTTCCGAACTAAGCACCTTCGGCAGGGACTACGAGCAGTACTTC.

The rearrangement joins TRBV9 to TRBJ1-2; TRBD1 aligns across 8 bases. The CDR3 consists of 14 residues. CDR1 and CDR2 from the germline V gene are SGDLS and YYNGEE. Unmatched junction bases numbered 3, after V lost 1 base and J lost 4 bases. The CDR3 bases are TGTGCCAGCAGCGTACATACAGGGGGCTATGGCTACACCTTC. Translating gives CASSVHTGGYGYTF.

J is TRBJ1-2 and V is TRBV11-2, with TRBD1 identical over 8 bases. V dropped 4 bases and J dropped 7; count of bases not matched to a gene: 8. Per the germline V gene, CDR1 is SGHAT and CDR2 is FQNNGV. The CDR3 contains 14 residues. The CDR3 reads CASSSGQACSGYTF. The CDR3, as DNA: TGTGCCAGCAGCTCGGGACAGGCCTGTAGTGGCTACACCTTC.

The rearrangement links TRBV27 to TRBJ2-7; D unresolved. Trimming took 4 bases from V and 2 from J, leaving 15 bases between them. The germline V gene has CDR1 MNHEY and CDR2 SMNVEV (reference sequence). This CDR3 is 15 amino acids long. The CDR3 spells CASSSLPSPTYEQYF. The CDR3 DNA reads as TGTGCCAGCAGTTCACTCCCGAGTCCCACCTACGAGCAGTACTTC.

The CDR3: CASSSGHGLGSGLAFETQYF. As DNA, the CDR3 is TGTGCCAGCAGCTCGGGACACGGGTTGGGATCGGGACTAGCTTTTGAGACCCAGTACTTC. This chain uses TRBV7-8 with TRBJ2-5; 9 positions agree with TRBD2. This CDR3 is built from 20 residues. CDR1 and CDR2 from the germline V gene are SGHVS and FQNEAQ. The junction had 23 bases not matched to a gene; V was cut back by 4 bases and J by 5 bases.

The J gene is TRBJ1-5, the V gene TRBV7-6, with TRBD1 matching 8 bases. This CDR3 is built from 16 residues. The V segment lost 5 bases and the J segment 4 bases; nucleotides outside the gene matches: 10. Germline V CDR1 and CDR2: SGHVS, FNYEAQ. In nucleotides, the CDR3 is TGTGCCAGCAGCCATGGACAGGGCGCTTGGAATCAGCCCCAGCATTTT. Translating gives CASSHGQGAWNQPQHF.

The chain carries TRBV5-6 and TRBJ1-2; TRBD1 matches 12 bases. The germline gives CDR1 SGHDT, CDR2 YYEEEE. The CDR3 contains 17 residues. Unmatched junction bases numbered 11, after V lost 4 bases and J lost 4 bases. The CDR3 coding sequence is TGTGCCAGCAGCCCTGCGGGACAGGGGGCCGGCTGCTATGGCTACACCTTC. Translation gives CASSPAGQGAGCYGYTF.

This clone was counted a single time. One end of the junction fails to match germline, which may point to a read error. The chain employs TRBV7-7 and TRBJ1-2; D is unclear. The CDR3 is 14 amino acids. Germline V gene sequence: CDR1 SSHAT, CDR2 FNYEAQ (reference sequence). CDR3 DNA: TGTGCTAGCAGCCCGGCCCGGGGTTACTATGGCTACACCTTC. Translated: CASSPARGYYGYTF.

This clone is a singleton in its sample. The rearrangement uses TRBV7-9 and TRBJ1-5; 11 bases fit TRBD1. The CDR3 extends over 18 amino acids. CDR1 and CDR2 (germline): SEHNR, FQNEAQ (reference sequence). Unmatched junction bases numbered 5, after V lost 0 bases and J lost 1 base. The chain's CDR3 is CASSLAMDRGPSNQPQHF. For the CDR3, the DNA is TGTGCCAGCAGCTTAGCGATGGACAGGGGGCCCAGCAATCAGCCCCAGCATTTT.

The rearrangement joins TRBV28 to TRBJ1-5; D remains ambiguous. This CDR3 contains 15 residues. The germline gives CDR1 MDHEN, CDR2 SYDVKM. V lost 4 bases and J 0 bases, leaving 10 bases between the germline ends. In DNA, the CDR3 is TGTGCCAGCAGTTGGACGGGATATAGCAATCAGCCCCAGCATTTT. Its translation is CASSWTGYSNQPQHF.

V and J are TRBV7-8 and TRBJ1-3; D gene ambiguous. Germline assignment: CDR1 SGHVS and CDR2 FQNEAQ. Deletions cut 4 bases from V and 0 bases from J, with 10 bases between. The CDR3 is 15 amino acids. CDR3 coding DNA: TGTGCCAGCAGCTCGACGACTCACTCTGGAAACACCATATATTTT. It specifies CASSSTTHSGNTIYF.

The chain recombines TRBV7-2 with TRBJ2-3; TRBD2 might be the D (6 bases). The CDR3 runs to 18 residues. The V end was cut by 5 bases, the J end by 1 base, with 22 bases between. Germline V gene lookup returns CDR1 SGHTA and CDR2 FQGNSA. The CDR3 protein is CASSRLGPEDRGTDTQYF. The CDR3 DNA reads as TGTGCCAGCAGCAGACTAGGACCCGAGGATAGGGGCACAGATACGCAGTATTTT.

This clone was observed a handful of times. The chain links TRBV5-5 to TRBJ1-5, with 9 bases fitting TRBD1. Germline loops: CDR1 SGHKS, CDR2 YYEKEE (reference sequence). J was trimmed by 4 bases and V by 5 bases; bases with no gene match: 7. The CDR3 is made up of 15 amino acids. The CDR3 nucleotides are TGTGCCAGCAGTCTCCGACAGGGGGGAAATCAGCCCCAGCATTTT. Translated: CASSLRQGGNQPQHF.

The gene calls are TRBV5-6 and TRBJ2-5; 9 nucleotides line up with TRBD2. J gave up 9 bases and V 3 bases, and 12 bases lay outside the gene matches. Germline values: CDR1 SGHDT, CDR2 YYEEEE. The CDR3 runs 15 residues. The DNA for the CDR3 is TGTGCCAGCAGCTCTCCGGGACCGCAGCGGGGGGCCCAGTACTTC. This codes for CASSSPGPQRGAQYF.

The chain carries TRBV5-1 and TRBJ2-1, with 11 bases lining up with TRBD2. There are 14 residues in the CDR3. Germline-derived CDR1 and CDR2 are SGHRS and YFSETQ. Trimming cost V 6 bases and J 7 bases; bases outside gene matches: 6. Here the CDR3 DNA reads TGCGCCAGCAATAGCGGGGGGGCTGGGAATGAGCAGTTCTTC. This sequence encodes CASNSGGAGNEQFF.